This entry is about one TCR beta chain. What it binds is unknown. The sample belongs to a study of blood T cells in healthy people across ages. Study-wide results and limits: Any conclusive comparison of naive versus antigen-experienced cells was prevented by using unsorted PBMCs.

Sample-barcoded 5' priming and a J-beta primer mix drove a second PCR of about 6 to 12 cycles. Each cDNA molecule was tagged by a template-switch adaptor with 12 random nucleotides. One entry per CDR3 protein, called by TCRdb with MiXCR from the 5' RACE reads. This table holds roughly 1,500,000 distinct CDR3 sequences, roughly a third found once. The junction had 10 bases not matched to a gene; V was cut back by 6 bases and J by 5 bases. Germline V gene data show CDR1 as DFQATT and CDR2 as SNEGSKA (reference sequence). The CDR3 has 13 amino acids. The source material was blood. The V and J genes are TRBV20-1 and TRBJ2-7; 7 bases fit TRBD2. This receptor was identified in a woman aged 30 to 39 in good health. The CDR3 spells CSAPVRGSDEQYF. DNA for the CDR3: TGCAGTGCGCCCGTCCGCGGGAGCGACGAGCAGTACTTC.